These 31 T cell receptor beta chains share one sample of origin, sequenced in a study of blood T cells in healthy people across ages. Alongside a J-beta primer mix, a sample-barcoded 5' primer served in a second PCR lasting about 6 to 11 cycles. TCRdb fed the 5' RACE reads into MiXCR, producing one record per CDR3 protein. The sample consists of 700,000 to 900,000 distinct CDR3 sequences, 25% to 30% of them appearing once. The sample also formed part of further work on T cells of mothers and their children.

The specimen sequenced was blood. The receptors derive from a boy aged 10-17 years in good health.

This sequence joins TRBV5-1 and TRBJ2-4, with D perhaps TRBD2 (5 bases). Per germline, CDR1 SGHRS and CDR2 YFSETQ. The length of the CDR3 is 13 residues. Trimming pared 3 bases from V and 6 bases from J, leaving 10 bases between. The CDR3 DNA is TGCGCCAGCAGCTCGACTATTGCAAACATTCAGTACTTC. Translation: CASSSTIANIQYF.

This clonotype has only a few counts. The V gene is TRBV4-1, the J gene TRBJ2-5; D gene uncertain. The CDR3 has 13 residues. From germline, CDR1 is MGHRA and CDR2 YSYEKL. Between the trimmed V and J ends, which lost 5 bases and 5 bases, there was a span of 12 bases. DNA of the CDR3: TGCGCCAGCAGCTTCCGGGCCGGGGAGACCCAGTACTTC. Protein: CASSFRAGETQYF.

This clonotype was observed a few times. The chain combines TRBV20-1 with TRBJ1-2; D remains ambiguous. The germline gives CDR1 DFQATT, CDR2 SNEGSKA (reference sequence). CDR3 size: 12 residues. Trimming cost V 3 bases and J 1 base, with 6 bases left between them. Here the CDR3 DNA reads TGCAGTGCTAGTTCCCTTAACTATGGCTACACCTTC. Amino acid sequence: CSASSLNYGYTF.

Here the CDR3 DNA reads TGCGCCAGCAGAGTCAGCACGAGCTCGGGAGATACGCAGTATTTT. This sequence encodes CASRVSTSSGDTQYF. This chain uses TRBV5-1 with TRBJ2-3; D is unclear. This CDR3 is 15 amino acids long. Per the germline V gene, CDR1 is SGHRS and CDR2 is YFSETQ. Deletions cut 5 bases from V and 5 bases from J, with 18 bases between.

This clonotype showed up just a few times. One end of the junction is discordant with germline, which a read error may explain. The chain combines TRBV20-1 with TRBJ2-5, with 7 bases matching TRBD2. This CDR3 is 15 amino acids long. Germline V gene data show CDR1 as DFQATT and CDR2 as SNEGSKA (reference sequence). CDR3 DNA: TGCAGTGCTAGTGGCTGGGGGGGTACGTACAATGAGCAGCTCTTC. Its translation is CSASGWGGTYNEQLF.

This clonotype has just a few counts. The rearrangement uses TRBV5-1 and TRBJ2-6; TRBD1 agrees at 11 bases. The germline gives CDR1 SGHRS, CDR2 YFSETQ. The CDR3 is 18 amino acids. V gave up 5 bases and J gave up 2 bases; unmatched junction bases: 9. In nucleotides, the CDR3 is TGCGCCAGCAGTCCGTACCGGGACAGGGGGACTGGGGCCAACGTCCTGACTTTC. Its translation is CASSPYRDRGTGANVLTF. Complete variable domain (other parts from reference TRBV5-1 and TRBJ2-6): KAGVTQTPRYLIKTRGQQVTLSCSPISGHRSVSWYQQTPGQGLQFLFEYFSETQRNKGNFPGRFSGRQFSNSRSEMNVSTLELGDSALYLCASSPYRDRGTGANVLTFGAGSRLTVL.

The chain has TRBV12-3 or TRBV12-4 and TRBJ2-7, with 11 nucleotides matching TRBD2. The last part of the DNA fits TRBJ2-1 better; the J call may be wrong. CDR3 length equals 15 residues. CDR3 loop: CASSSSLAGVNEQFF. CDR3 DNA: TGTGCCAGCAGTTCCTCACTAGCGGGGGTCAATGAGCAGTTCTTC.

CDR3 sequence: CASSSWTSGNEQFF. Written as DNA, the CDR3 is TGCGCCAGCAGCTCCTGGACTAGCGGCAATGAGCAGTTCTTC. The chain links TRBV5-1 to TRBJ2-1, with 10 positions matching TRBD2. CDR3 length: 14 amino acids. Germline trimming cut 3 bases from V and 6 bases from J; bases unmatched to any gene: 3. Germline V CDR1 and CDR2: SGHRS, YFSETQ.

This clonotype has just a few counts. The gene calls are TRBV7-2 and TRBJ2-5, with D unresolved. The germline gives CDR1 SGHTA, CDR2 FQGNSA. Deletions cut 0 bases from V and 0 bases from J, with 8 bases between. This CDR3 has 15 amino acids. CDR3 DNA: TGTGCCAGCAGCTTAGCGTGGCAGTACCAAGAGACCCAGTACTTC. This encodes CASSLAWQYQETQYF.

This clonotype was counted between two and nine times. The chain employs TRBV2 and TRBJ1-4, with D tentatively TRBD1 (5 bases). CDR3 length equals 15 residues. V lost 4 bases, J lost 5 bases, and 14 bases lay in between. Germline V lookup: CDR1 SNHLY, CDR2 FYNNEI. CDR3 amino acids: CASSGSGTVNEKLFF. Written as DNA, the CDR3 is TGTGCCAGCAGTGGTTCCGGGACGGTAAATGAAAAACTGTTTTTT.

The rearrangement joins TRBV3-1 to TRBJ1-6, with D possibly matching TRBD1 (5 bases). V lost 7 bases, J lost 4 bases, and 11 bases lay in between. Germline V gene data show CDR1 as LGHDT and CDR2 as YNNKEL (reference sequence). The CDR3 extends over 14 amino acids. This CDR3 is CASTQGFYNSPLHF. The DNA of the CDR3 is TGTGCCAGCACCCAGGGTTTTTATAATTCACCCCTCCACTTT.

The chain combines TRBV5-1 with TRBJ2-4, with a tentative D call TRBD1 (6 bases). Trimming took off 5 bases at V and 3 bases at J, with 6 bases between the two ends. The CDR3 contains 12 residues. Looked up from germline, CDR1 is SGHRS and CDR2 is YFSETQ. CDR3: CASRDSKNIQYF. The CDR3 coding sequence is TGCGCCAGCAGGGACAGCAAAAACATTCAGTACTTC.

This sequence joins TRBV20-1 and TRBJ2-5, with D tentatively TRBD2 (5 bases). CDR1 and CDR2 (germline): DFQATT, SNEGSKA (reference sequence). The CDR3 loop spans 15 amino acids. V was clipped by 6 bases and J by 3 bases, with 20 bases between them. The CDR3 sequence: CSAVRYRGWKETQYF. The DNA of the CDR3 is TGCAGTGCCGTACGTTACCGGGGTTGGAAAGAGACCCAGTACTTC.

CDR3 bases: TGTGCCAGCAGTTACCAAATCCAGACCGGCACAGATACGCAGTATTTT. It yields the protein CASSYQIQTGTDTQYF. The rearrangement uses TRBV6-6 and TRBJ2-3, with D unresolved. Germline V gene data show CDR1 as MNHNY and CDR2 as SVGAGI (reference sequence). This CDR3 has 16 residues. The germline V and J ends were trimmed by 2 bases and 1 base, with 13 bases remaining between them.

This chain uses TRBV15 with TRBJ2-5, with a weak D call TRBD2 (5 bases). The CDR3 is made up of 17 amino acids. In germline, CDR1 is LNHNV, CDR2 YYDKDF (reference sequence). Between the trimmed V and J ends, which lost 2 bases and 4 bases, there was a span of 20 bases. CDR3 coding DNA: TGTGCCACCAGCAGACATCTCCGGCCCAGCGGACGAGAGACCCAGTACTTC. Residues: CATSRHLRPSGRETQYF.

This clonotype was found many times. The J gene is TRBJ2-5, the V gene TRBV2; D is unresolved. Germline V CDR1 and CDR2: SNHLY, FYNNEI. Deletions cut 5 bases from V and 2 bases from J, with 6 bases between. The CDR3 spans 12 residues. The CDR3 nucleotides are TGTGCCAGCAGTCGCTGGCAAGAGACCCAGTACTTC. Translated: CASSRWQETQYF.

The CDR3 DNA is TGTGCCAGCAGCCCCATAGGAGCGACTTCCTACAATGAGCAGTTCTTC. Translated, it gives CASSPIGATSYNEQFF. The V gene is TRBV12-3 or TRBV12-4, the J gene TRBJ2-1, with D uncertain. The CDR3 runs to 16 residues. The V end lost 6 bases, the J end lost 1 base, and 16 bases lay between the germline ends.

This clonotype came up many times. The rearrangement links TRBV7-7 to TRBJ2-5, with TRBD2 matching 12 bases. The trim removed 5 bases at V and 2 bases at J, leaving 3 bases unmatched. Germline-derived CDR1 and CDR2 are SSHAT and FNYEAQ (reference sequence). The CDR3 is made up of 15 amino acids. The CDR3 nucleotides are TGTGCCAGCAGCCCCGGACTAGCGGGGCAAGAGACCCAGTACTTC. It is translated as CASSPGLAGQETQYF.

This clonotype occurred a few times. V gene TRBV6-5 combines with J gene TRBJ2-7, with D tentatively TRBD2 (5 bases). The length of the CDR3 is 12 residues. Between the trimmed V and J ends, which lost 11 bases and 3 bases, there was a span of 14 bases. Germline V gene data show CDR1 as MNHEY and CDR2 as SVGAGI. As DNA, the CDR3 is TGTGCCGTCGGGAAGGGCGTCTACGAGCAGTACTTC. This translates into CAVGKGVYEQYF.

The CDR3 loop is CASITYRGTGANVLTF. CDR3 nucleotides: TGTGCCAGCATTACATACAGGGGCACTGGGGCCAACGTCCTGACTTTC. The chain joins TRBV6-2 or TRBV6-3 to TRBJ2-6, with TRBD1 matching over 7 bases. J gave up 2 bases and V 7 bases, and 8 bases lay outside the gene matches. This CDR3 is 16 amino acids long. The germline V gene encodes CDR1 MNHEY and CDR2 SVGEGT.

This clonotype was seen more than once but under ten times. J is TRBJ1-5 and V is TRBV5-1; maybe TRBD1 (5 bases). V lost 4 bases, J lost 5 bases, and 16 bases lay in between. The CDR3 sequence is 15 residues long. Germline loops: CDR1 SGHRS, CDR2 YFSETQ. DNA for the CDR3: TGCGCCAGCAGCCCCGGGGGGACGGCGTATCAGCCCCAGCATTTT. Translating it yields CASSPGGTAYQPQHF.

This chain connects TRBV5-1 to TRBJ2-2; D unclear. This CDR3 is 16 amino acids long. V was pared by 0 bases and J by 6 bases, with 15 bases between. Germline CDR1 SGHRS, CDR2 YFSETQ. The CDR3 nucleotides read TGCGCCAGCAGCTTGGTGTGGGGTGAGACGGCCGGGGAGCTGTTTTTT. Residues: CASSLVWGETAGELFF.

This clonotype was counted between two and nine times. The chain combines TRBV7-3 with TRBJ2-5; the D is unclear. The DNA end is more similar to TRBJ2-7, so the J call may be wrong. The CDR3 extends over 13 amino acids. The germline CDR1 and CDR2 sequences are SGHTA and FQGTGA. The CDR3 is CASSQGQLGEQYF. Here the CDR3 DNA reads TGTGCCAGCAGTCAAGGGCAGTTGGGCGAGCAGTACTTC.

This clonotype was observed a few times. CDR3 protein: CASGSGTSGGRGEQFF. In nucleotides, the CDR3 is TGTGCTAGTGGCTCAGGGACTAGCGGGGGCCGGGGTGAGCAGTTCTTC. This rearrangement joins TRBV12-5 to TRBJ2-5; 14 bases match TRBD2. The DNA matches TRBJ2-1 better at its end, which makes the J call doubtful. CDR3 size: 16 residues. In germline, CDR1 is LGHNT, CDR2 FRNRAP.

This clonotype was picked up a small number of times. This chain joins TRBV29-1 and TRBJ1-3; D gene uncertain. This CDR3 is built from 12 residues. The germline CDR1 and CDR2 sequences are SQVTM and ANQGSEA. The V and J ends lost 7 bases and 0 bases respectively, with 7 bases between them. CDR3 nucleotides: TGCAGCGCCCAGATCTCTGGAAACACCATATATTTT. This codes for CSAQISGNTIYF.

V is TRBV7-2 and J is TRBJ1-2; no clear D. The CDR3 runs to 12 residues. V was cut by 3 bases and J by 7 bases, with 9 bases left in between. Germline CDR1 and CDR2: SGHTA and FQGNSA. Here the CDR3 DNA reads TGTGCCAGCAGCTTTCTGCAGGCTGGCTACACCTTC. The encoded protein is CASSFLQAGYTF.

A few counts support this clonotype. V gene TRBV4-2 combines with J gene TRBJ2-5, with 10 bases lining up with TRBD2. Trimming took 1 base from V and 4 from J; bases not matched to a gene: 6. CDR3 length: 16 amino acids. Germline values: CDR1 LGHNA, CDR2 YNFKEQ. The CDR3 bases are TGTGCCAGCAGCCAAGTTGTAGGGACTAGCGCAGAGACCCAGTACTTC. This sequence encodes CASSQVVGTSAETQYF.

The chain has TRBV4-1 and TRBJ2-4, with D perhaps TRBD1 (5 bases). Germline V CDR1 and CDR2: MGHRA, YSYEKL. The CDR3 is 17 residues long. V was clipped by 4 bases and J by 1 base, with 17 bases between them. CDR3 amino acids: CASSPDPRVGAKNIQYF. DNA of the CDR3: TGCGCCAGCAGCCCAGACCCCAGGGTTGGGGCCAAAAACATTCAGTACTTC.

In this sample, this clonotype turned up a few times. V is TRBV20-1 and J is TRBJ1-1; perhaps TRBD1 as D (5 bases). The germline V gene has CDR1 DFQATT and CDR2 SNEGSKA (reference sequence). The CDR3 totals 13 residues. The V and J ends lost 5 bases and 4 bases respectively, with 14 bases between them. CDR3 DNA: TGCAGTGCTTACAGGCAGGAATTCACTGAAGCTTTCTTT. As protein: CSAYRQEFTEAFF.

The chain carries TRBV7-8 and TRBJ1-2, with D maybe TRBD1 (6 bases). CDR3 size: 16 residues. Deletions cut 3 bases from V and 4 bases from J, with 18 bases between. The germline gives CDR1 SGHVS, CDR2 FQNEAQ. The CDR3 bases are TGTGCCAGCAGCTTGCTCGTGCGACAGGCGGGCTATGGCTACACCTTC. It specifies CASSLLVRQAGYGYTF.

There are a few counts of this clonotype. This could be a read error, since a much larger clone is one nucleotide away. The genes are TRBV12-3 or TRBV12-4 and TRBJ2-3; D is unresolved. There are 13 residues in the CDR3. Here the CDR3 DNA reads TGTACCAGCAGTTACCCAGGCACAGATACGCAGTATTTT. It encodes CTSSYPGTDTQYF.